This entry lists 14 T cell receptor beta chains sequenced from one sample in a study of shared clonotypes between healthy human individuals. The assay was immunoSEQ multiplex PCR, and TCRdb's table has in-frame clones only and misses some. The sample carries 2 million to 3 million clones, more than 85% recorded once. The source material was naive CD4+ T cells from PBMCs. Subset: CD45RA+ positively selected. The source is a young man in good health. Some clones in this sample may be carry-over from other donors' samples.

This clone showed up just once. Distinct nucleotide sequences in the sample also encode this CDR3. The chain carries TRBV6-1 and TRBJ1-2; 7 bases fit TRBD1. The germline CDR1 and CDR2 sequences are MNHNS and SASEGT. V lost 2 bases, J lost 4 bases, and 1 base stayed unmatched. The CDR3 is made up of 13 amino acids. This chain's CDR3 is CASSESGGYGYTF. The CDR3 nucleotides read TGTGCCAGCAGTGAATCAGGGGGCTATGGCTACACCTTC.

This chain links TRBV27 with TRBJ2-4, with D perhaps TRBD1 (6 bases). V lost 2 bases to trimming and J lost 9 bases, with 14 bases between them. CDR1 MNHEY and CDR2 SMNVEV come from the germline V gene (reference sequence). CDR3 length equals 14 residues. CDR3 nucleotides: TGTGCCAGCAGTTTAAGGGACACGGATAGCATTCAGTACTTC. It yields the protein CASSLRDTDSIQYF.

V usage is TRBV28 and J usage is TRBJ1-4; a possible D gene is TRBD1 (6 bases). The germline V and J ends were trimmed by 6 bases and 2 bases, with 16 bases remaining between them. The germline V gene has CDR1 MDHEN and CDR2 SYDVKM. This CDR3 contains 16 residues. The CDR3 spells CASSLERGWTNEKLFF. The CDR3 DNA is TGTGCCAGCAGCTTAGAAAGGGGGTGGACTAATGAAAAACTGTTTTTT. The full variable domain, its missing parts supplied by reference TRBV28 and TRBJ1-4, is DVKVTQSSRYLVKRTGEKVFLECVQDMDHENMFWYRQDPGLGLRLIYFSYDVKMKEKGDIPEGYSVSREKKERFSLILESASTNQTSMYLCASSLERGWTNEKLFFGSGTQLSVL.

CDR3: CASSPQGYNSPLHF. The CDR3 coding sequence is TGTGCCAGCAGTCCACAGGGTTATAATTCACCCCTCCACTTT. V gene TRBV27 combines with J gene TRBJ1-6, with D tentatively TRBD1 (6 bases). The CDR3 has 14 residues. Germline values: CDR1 MNHEY, CDR2 SMNVEV (reference sequence). Between the trimmed V and J ends, which lost 5 bases and 4 bases, there was a span of 9 bases.

This clone was observed a single time. This chain connects TRBV7-9 to TRBJ1-2; D not resolved. In germline, CDR1 is SEHNR, CDR2 FQNEAQ (reference sequence). This CDR3 is 13 amino acids long. The V and J ends lost 1 base and 8 bases respectively, with 11 bases between them. The CDR3 sequence is CASSLDPFRGYTF. The CDR3 DNA reads as TGTGCCAGCAGCTTAGACCCATTCAGGGGCTACACCTTC.

Notes on this clone: The same CDR3 is also encoded by other DNA sequences in this sample. The chain is built from TRBV20-1 and TRBJ2-7, with D maybe TRBD1 (5 bases). V shed 3 bases and J shed 9 bases, with 12 bases lying between them. CDR3 length equals 11 residues. Germline loops: CDR1 DFQATT, CDR2 SNEGSKA (reference sequence). CDR3 coding DNA: TGCAGTGCTAGTTTAGGGGCAGCGCAGTACTTC. It codes for CSASLGAAQYF.

This clone was detected once. The chain is built from TRBV7-9 and TRBJ1-3; D is perhaps TRBD1 (6 bases). The CDR3 totals 13 residues. V lost 5 bases to trimming and J lost 7 bases, with 12 bases between them. Looked up from germline, CDR1 is SEHNR and CDR2 is FQNEAQ (reference sequence). The CDR3 protein is CASSLQGRNTIYF. Here the CDR3 DNA reads TGTGCCAGCAGCCTACAGGGCAGGAACACCATATATTTT.

V is TRBV28 and J is TRBJ1-2, with TRBD1 identical over 9 bases. Germline V gene data show CDR1 as MDHEN and CDR2 as SYDVKM. Trimming took 6 bases from V and 4 from J; bases not matched to a gene: 6. This CDR3 has 14 residues. CDR3 nucleotides: TGTGCCAGCAGCACTGAACAGGGGGCCTATGGCTACACCTTC. Translation gives CASSTEQGAYGYTF.

CDR3 nucleotide sequence: TGTGCCAGCAGCTCAGGGGGGCTAGGAAAAGGGAATGAGCAGTTCTTC. It translates to CASSSGGLGKGNEQFF. This chain joins TRBV7-3 and TRBJ2-1; perhaps TRBD1 as D (7 bases). The V gene lost 4 bases and the J gene lost 7 bases, with 20 bases spanning the gap. CDR1 SGHTA and CDR2 FQGTGA come from the germline V gene. CDR3 size: 16 residues.

Details on this clone: This sample also contains other DNA sequences that code for the same CDR3. The chain carries TRBV6-5 and TRBJ2-7; 7 nucleotides agree with TRBD2. Losses at the gene ends were 8 bases for V and 4 bases for J; bases not matched to a gene: 11. Germline V lookup: CDR1 MNHEY, CDR2 SVGAGI. CDR3 size: 14 residues. CDR3: CASSPGGRAYEQYF. CDR3 nucleotide sequence: TGTGCCAGCTCCCCAGGCGGGAGAGCATACGAGCAGTACTTC.

The chain links TRBV27 to TRBJ2-5; 11 bases are shared with TRBD1. Per germline, CDR1 MNHEY and CDR2 SMNVEV (reference sequence). The CDR3 is 15 residues long. The V gene end was trimmed by 5 bases and the J gene end by 5 bases; junction bases not matched to a gene: 7. Here the CDR3 reads CASSTGGTGGETQYF. CDR3 coding DNA: TGTGCCAGCAGTACAGGCGGGACAGGGGGGGAGACCCAGTACTTC.

V usage is TRBV15 and J usage is TRBJ2-5; 11 nucleotides match TRBD2. The length of the CDR3 is 17 residues. The V gene end was trimmed by 2 bases and the J gene end by 1 base; junction bases not matched to a gene: 6. Germline values: CDR1 LNHNV, CDR2 YYDKDF (reference sequence). CDR3 protein: CATSRFPGTSGQETQYF. The DNA for the CDR3 is TGTGCCACCAGCAGATTTCCCGGGACTAGCGGCCAAGAGACCCAGTACTTC.

As regards this clone: Other DNA sequences in this sample translate to the same CDR3. The chain uses TRBV18 and TRBJ2-7; 9 bases are a match to TRBD1. V gave up 2 bases and J gave up 6 bases; unmatched junction bases: 5. Germline V gene sequence: CDR1 KGHSH, CDR2 LQKENI. This CDR3 is built from 14 residues. The CDR3 region has the DNA TGTGCCAGCTCACCAACGACAGGGGGATCCGAGCAGTACTTC. It is translated as CASSPTTGGSEQYF.

The chain combines TRBV28 with TRBJ2-1; 11 bases are a match to TRBD2. Germline-derived CDR1 and CDR2 are MDHEN and SYDVKM. Trimming took 4 bases from V and 3 from J; bases not matched to a gene: 8. CDR3 length equals 17 residues. CDR3 sequence: CASSSPTGTSGYNEQFF. The CDR3 DNA sequence: TGTGCCAGCAGTTCCCCCACCGGGACTAGCGGCTACAATGAGCAGTTCTTC.